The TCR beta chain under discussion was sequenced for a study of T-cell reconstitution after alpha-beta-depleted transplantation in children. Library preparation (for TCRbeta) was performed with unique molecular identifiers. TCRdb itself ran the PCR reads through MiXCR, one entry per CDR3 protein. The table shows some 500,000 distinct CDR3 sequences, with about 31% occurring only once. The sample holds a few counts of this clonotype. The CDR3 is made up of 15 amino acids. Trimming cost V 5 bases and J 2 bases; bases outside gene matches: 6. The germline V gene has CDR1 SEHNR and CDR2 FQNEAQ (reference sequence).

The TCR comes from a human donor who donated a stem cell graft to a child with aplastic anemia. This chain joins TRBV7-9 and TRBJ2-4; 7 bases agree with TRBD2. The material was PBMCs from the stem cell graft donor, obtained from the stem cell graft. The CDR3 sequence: CASSARLAPKNIQYF. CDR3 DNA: TGTGCCAGCAGCGCGAGACTAGCTCCCAAAAACATTCAGTACTTC.